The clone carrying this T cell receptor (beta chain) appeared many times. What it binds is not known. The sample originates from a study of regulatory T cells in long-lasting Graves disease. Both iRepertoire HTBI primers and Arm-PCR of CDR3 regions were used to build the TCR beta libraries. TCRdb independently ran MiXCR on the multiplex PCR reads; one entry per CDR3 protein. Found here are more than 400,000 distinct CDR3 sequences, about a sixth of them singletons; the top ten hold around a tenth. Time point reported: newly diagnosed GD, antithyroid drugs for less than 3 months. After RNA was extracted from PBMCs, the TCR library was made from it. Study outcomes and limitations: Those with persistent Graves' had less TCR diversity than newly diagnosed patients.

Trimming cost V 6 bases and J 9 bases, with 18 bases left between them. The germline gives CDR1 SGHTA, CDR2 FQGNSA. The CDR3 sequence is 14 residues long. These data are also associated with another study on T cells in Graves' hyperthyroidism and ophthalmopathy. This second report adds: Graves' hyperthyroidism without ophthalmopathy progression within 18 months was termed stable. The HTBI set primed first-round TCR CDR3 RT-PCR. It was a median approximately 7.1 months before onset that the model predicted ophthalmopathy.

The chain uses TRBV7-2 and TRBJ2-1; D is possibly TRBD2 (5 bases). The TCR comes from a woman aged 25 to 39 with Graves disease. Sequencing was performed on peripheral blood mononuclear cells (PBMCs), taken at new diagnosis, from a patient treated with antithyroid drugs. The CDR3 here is CASRSGLLGAEQFF. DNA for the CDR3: TGTGCCAGCAGAAGTGGACTCCTGGGCGCTGAGCAGTTCTTC.